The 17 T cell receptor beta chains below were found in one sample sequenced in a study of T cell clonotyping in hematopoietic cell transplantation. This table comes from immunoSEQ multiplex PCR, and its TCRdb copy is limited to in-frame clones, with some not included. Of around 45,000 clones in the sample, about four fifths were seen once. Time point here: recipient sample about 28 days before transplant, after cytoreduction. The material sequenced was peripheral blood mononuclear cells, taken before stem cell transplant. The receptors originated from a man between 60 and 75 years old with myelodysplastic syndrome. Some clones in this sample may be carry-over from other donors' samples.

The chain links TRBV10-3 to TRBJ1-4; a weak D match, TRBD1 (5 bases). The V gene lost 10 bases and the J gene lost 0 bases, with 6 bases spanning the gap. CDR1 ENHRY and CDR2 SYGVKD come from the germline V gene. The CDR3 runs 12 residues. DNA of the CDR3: TGTGCCACGGGGGCAACTAATGAAAAACTGTTTTTT. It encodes CATGATNEKLFF.

CDR3 sequence reads: CASRNGGTSYEQYF. The CDR3, as DNA: TGCGCCAGCAGGAATGGGGGGACGTCCTACGAGCAGTACTTC. This sequence joins TRBV5-1 and TRBJ2-7; the D gene is possibly TRBD2 (6 bases). V lost 5 bases, J lost 1 base, and 13 bases lay in between. The CDR3 extends over 14 amino acids. Per the germline V gene, CDR1 is SGHRS and CDR2 is YFSETQ.

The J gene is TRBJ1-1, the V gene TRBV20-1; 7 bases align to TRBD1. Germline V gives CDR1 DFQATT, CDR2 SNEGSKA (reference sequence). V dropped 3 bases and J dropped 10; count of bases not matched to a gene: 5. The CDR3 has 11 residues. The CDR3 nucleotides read TGCAGTGCTAGTACACAGGGGCCAGCTTTCTTT. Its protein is CSASTQGPAFF.

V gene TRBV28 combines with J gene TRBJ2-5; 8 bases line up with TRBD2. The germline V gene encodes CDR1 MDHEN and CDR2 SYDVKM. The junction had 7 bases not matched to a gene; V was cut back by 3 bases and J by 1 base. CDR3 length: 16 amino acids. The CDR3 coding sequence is TGTGCCAGCAGTTTGGAGCGGGGGCCTCCCCAAGAGACCCAGTACTTC. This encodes CASSLERGPPQETQYF.

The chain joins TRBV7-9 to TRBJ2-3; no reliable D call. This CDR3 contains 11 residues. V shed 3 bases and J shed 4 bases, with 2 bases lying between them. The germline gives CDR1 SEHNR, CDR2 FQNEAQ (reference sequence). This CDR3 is CASSFPDTQYF. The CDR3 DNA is TGTGCCAGCAGCTTTCCAGATACGCAGTATTTT.

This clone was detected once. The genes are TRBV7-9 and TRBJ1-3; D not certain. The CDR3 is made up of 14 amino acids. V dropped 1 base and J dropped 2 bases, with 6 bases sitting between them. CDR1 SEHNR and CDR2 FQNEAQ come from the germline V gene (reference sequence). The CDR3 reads CASSLDRAGNTIYF. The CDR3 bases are TGTGCCAGCAGCTTAGATAGGGCTGGAAACACCATATATTTT.

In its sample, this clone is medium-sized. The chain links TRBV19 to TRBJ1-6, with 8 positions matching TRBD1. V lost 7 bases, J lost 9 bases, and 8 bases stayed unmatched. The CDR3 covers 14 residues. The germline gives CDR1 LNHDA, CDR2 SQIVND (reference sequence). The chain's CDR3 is CASMTGDFGSPLHF. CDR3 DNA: TGTGCCAGTATGACAGGGGATTTCGGTTCACCCCTCCACTTT.

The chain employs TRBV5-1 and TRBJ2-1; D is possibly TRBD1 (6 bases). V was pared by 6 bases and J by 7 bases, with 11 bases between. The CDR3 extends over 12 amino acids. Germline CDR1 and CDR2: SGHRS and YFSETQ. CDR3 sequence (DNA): TGCGCCAGCACCAGGGGCGGGAATGAGCAGTTCTTC. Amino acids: CASTRGGNEQFF.

CDR3 coding DNA: TGCGCCAGCAGCTTGGATGCTCAGGGGGAGAGCACTGAAGCTTTCTTT. It yields the protein CASSLDAQGESTEAFF. V is TRBV5-1 and J is TRBJ1-1; 7 positions agree with TRBD1. Germline CDR1 reads SGHRS; CDR2 reads YFSETQ. This CDR3 region has 16 residues. J was trimmed by 4 bases and V by 0 bases; bases with no gene match: 9. Full variable domain (outside the CDR3, taken from reference TRBV5-1 and TRBJ1-1): KAGVTQTPRYLIKTRGQQVTLSCSPISGHRSVSWYQQTPGQGLQFLFEYFSETQRNKGNFPGRFSGRQFSNSRSEMNVSTLELGDSALYLCASSLDAQGESTEAFFGQGTRLTVV.

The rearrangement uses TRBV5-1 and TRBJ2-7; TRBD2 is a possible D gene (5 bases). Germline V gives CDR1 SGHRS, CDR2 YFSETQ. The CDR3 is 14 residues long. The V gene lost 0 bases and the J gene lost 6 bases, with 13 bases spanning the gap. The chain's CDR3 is CASSLDIQGGEQYF. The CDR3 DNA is TGCGCCAGCAGCTTGGACATCCAAGGAGGCGAGCAGTACTTC.

Here the CDR3 reads CASSQRTFRRTDTQYF. CDR3 nucleotide sequence: TGTGCCAGCAGCCAAAGGACCTTCCGACGCACAGATACGCAGTATTTT. V usage is TRBV28 and J usage is TRBJ2-3, with D uncertain. V was cut by 6 bases and J by 1 base, with 17 bases left in between. Per germline, CDR1 MDHEN and CDR2 SYDVKM. The CDR3 contains 16 residues.

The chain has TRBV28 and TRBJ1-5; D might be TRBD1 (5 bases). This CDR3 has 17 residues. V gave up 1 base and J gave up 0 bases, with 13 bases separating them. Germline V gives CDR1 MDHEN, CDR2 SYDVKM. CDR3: CASSLLGRTFSNQPQHF. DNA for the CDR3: TGTGCCAGCAGTTTATTGGGACGTACCTTTAGCAATCAGCCCCAGCATTTT.

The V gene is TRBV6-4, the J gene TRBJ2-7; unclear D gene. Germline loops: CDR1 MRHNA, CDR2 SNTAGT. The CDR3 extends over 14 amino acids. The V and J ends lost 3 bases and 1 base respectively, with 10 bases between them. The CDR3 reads CASSESGGSYEQYF. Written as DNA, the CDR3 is TGTGCCAGCAGTGAGAGTGGCGGTTCCTACGAGCAGTACTTC.

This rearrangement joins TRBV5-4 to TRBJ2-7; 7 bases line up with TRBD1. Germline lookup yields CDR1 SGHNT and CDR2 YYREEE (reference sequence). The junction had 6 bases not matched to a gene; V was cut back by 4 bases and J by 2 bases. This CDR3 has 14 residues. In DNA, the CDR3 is TGTGCCAGCAGCACAGGGGCTAATACCTACGAGCAGTACTTC. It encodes CASSTGANTYEQYF.

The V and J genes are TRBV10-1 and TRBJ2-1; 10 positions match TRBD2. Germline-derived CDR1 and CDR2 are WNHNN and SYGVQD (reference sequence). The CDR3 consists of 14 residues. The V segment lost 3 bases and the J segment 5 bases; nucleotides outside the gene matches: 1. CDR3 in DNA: TGCGCCAGCAGTGAAGCGGGGGGGGACAATGAGCAGTTCTTC. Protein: CASSEAGGDNEQFF.

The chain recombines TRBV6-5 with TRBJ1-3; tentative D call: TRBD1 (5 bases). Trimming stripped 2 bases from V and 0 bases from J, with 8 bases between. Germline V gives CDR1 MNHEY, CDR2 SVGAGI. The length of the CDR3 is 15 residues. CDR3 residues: CASSYQGDSGNTIYF. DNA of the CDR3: TGTGCCAGCAGTTACCAGGGTGACTCTGGAAACACCATATATTTT.

For the CDR3, the DNA is TGCGCCAGCAGGGACAGCTACGTCGGCACAGATACGCAGTATTTT. Translating gives CASRDSYVGTDTQYF. V is TRBV10-2 and J is TRBJ2-3; maybe TRBD1 (6 bases). The germline V and J ends were trimmed by 6 bases and 1 base, with 14 bases remaining between them. Germline loops: CDR1 WSHSY, CDR2 SAAADI. This CDR3 contains 15 residues.